The 14 T cell receptor beta chains reported below all come from one sample, sequenced in a study of Ad26.COV2.S vaccination and SARS-CoV-2 variants (dated by TCRdb to the early 2020s). The library was prepared using the immunoSEQ multiplex PCR assay. Sourced from immuneACCESS, this table was stored by TCRdb with only in-frame sequences that have V and J called. A share of the clones is absent; for the studies checked, an unresolved V gene accounts for under half, and the remainder has no known explanation. The sample table holds 380,000 or so clones, of which 88% were seen once. 6.4% of the sample is in the top ten clones. The treatment or condition tag for this specimen amounts to: 15 to 20 received Ad26.COV2.S at low or high dose, single or two shots; 5 received placebo; per-sample allocation not given. For vaccine and placebo recipients, repertoires were sequenced using samples collected on day 63 after the first injection.

Sequenced material: peripheral blood, taken in a trial of Ad26.COV2.S vaccine versus placebo. These receptors were taken from a person aged 18-65 years who received the Ad26.COV2.S COVID-19 vaccine or a placebo.

This chain uses TRBV7-9 with TRBJ2-3; D may match TRBD1 or TRBD2 (5 bases each). Trimming took off 0 bases at V and 4 bases at J, with 14 bases between the two ends. Germline-derived CDR1 and CDR2 are SEHNR and FQNEAQ (reference sequence). The CDR3 covers 16 residues. CDR3 DNA: TGTGCCAGCAGCTTAGCGTCTGGGACCAGATCAGATACGCAGTATTTT. Its protein is CASSLASGTRSDTQYF.

Only one count was recorded for this clone. This sequence joins TRBV6-5 and TRBJ1-6; D remains ambiguous. The CDR3 is 15 residues long. Germline-derived CDR1 and CDR2 are MNHEY and SVGAGI. V shed 2 bases and J shed 7 bases, with 12 bases lying between them. CDR3 region: CASSYVRTENSPLHF. The CDR3 DNA reads as TGTGCCAGCAGTTACGTCAGGACCGAGAATTCACCCCTCCACTTT.

The chain links TRBV10-1 to TRBJ2-2; D is possibly TRBD1 or TRBD2 (6 bases each). Germline-derived CDR1 and CDR2 are WNHNN and SYGVQD (reference sequence). The CDR3 contains 16 residues. V gave up 5 bases and J gave up 3 bases, with 16 bases separating them. The CDR3: CASSWGGTPDTGELFF. The DNA for the CDR3 is TGCGCCAGCAGTTGGGGCGGGACACCGGACACCGGGGAGCTGTTTTTT.

The V and J genes are TRBV7-3 and TRBJ1-1, with unresolved D. Between the trimmed V and J ends, which lost 5 bases and 0 bases, there was a span of 7 bases. The CDR3 consists of 13 residues. Germline CDR1 is SGHTA and CDR2 is FQGTGA. The CDR3 loop reads CASSPRLNTEAFF. The CDR3 DNA sequence: TGTGCCAGCAGCCCTCGTTTGAACACTGAAGCTTTCTTT.

The J gene is TRBJ1-1, the V gene TRBV5-8; D is undetermined. V was trimmed by 1 base and J by 7 bases, leaving 5 bases between them. Germline V gene lookup returns CDR1 SGHTS and CDR2 YDEGEE. This CDR3 spans 11 amino acids. The CDR3 nucleotides are TGTGCCAGCAGCTTGAGCTATGAAGCTTTCTTT. As protein: CASSLSYEAFF.

J is TRBJ1-6 and V is TRBV7-3; D is uncertain. The CDR3 runs to 14 residues. V gave up 1 base and J gave up 8 bases, with 9 bases separating them. CDR1 and CDR2 from the germline V gene are SGHTA and FQGTGA. The CDR3 coding sequence is TGTGCCAGCAGCTTAATAGGGCTAGATTCACCCCTCCACTTT. Translated: CASSLIGLDSPLHF.

This clone was recorded only once. V usage is TRBV4-1 and J usage is TRBJ2-7, with TRBD1 matching over 7 bases. Germline CDR1 and CDR2: MGHRA and YSYEKL. The CDR3 has 16 amino acids. Germline trimming cut 4 bases from V and 1 base from J; bases unmatched to any gene: 10. CDR3 bases: TGCGCCAGCAGCCCTTCCGGGGACAGACAATCCTACGAGCAGTACTTC. It specifies CASSPSGDRQSYEQYF.

This clone was seen only a few times. This rearrangement joins TRBV6-1 to TRBJ1-2, with D perhaps matching TRBD1 (6 bases). CDR3 length: 15 amino acids. V dropped 3 bases and J dropped 3 bases, with 14 bases sitting between them. Germline V gene sequence: CDR1 MNHNS, CDR2 SASEGT. As DNA, the CDR3 is TGTGCCAGCAGTGACCTGGGGGGCGGTGACTATGGCTACACCTTC. It is translated as CASSDLGGGDYGYTF.

To note about this clone: This specimen includes other DNA sequences encoding the same CDR3. In nucleotides, the CDR3 is TGTGCCAGCTCAACGAGCTCCTATAATTCACCCCTCCACTTT. This gives the protein CASSTSSYNSPLHF. The chain links TRBV18 to TRBJ1-6; D ambiguous. Germline values: CDR1 KGHSH, CDR2 LQKENI. The length of the CDR3 is 14 residues. With 5 bases removed from V and 0 bases from J, the gap between germline ends came to 5 bases.

This clone was counted a single time. CDR3 coding DNA: TGTGCCAGCGAGGGGGACTTTTACGAGCAGTACTTC. Translating it yields CASEGDFYEQYF. This sequence joins TRBV6-5 and TRBJ2-7, with D possibly called TRBD1 or TRBD2 (6 bases each). V was trimmed by 8 bases and J by 4 bases, leaving 12 bases between them. This CDR3 has 12 residues. In germline, CDR1 is MNHEY, CDR2 SVGAGI.

This chain links TRBV18 with TRBJ1-2, with D hard to call. The ends were cut back, 3 bases at V and 2 bases at J, with 13 bases in the middle. Germline lookup yields CDR1 KGHSH and CDR2 LQKENI. The length of the CDR3 is 15 residues. The CDR3 DNA is TGTGCCAGCTCACCTCCGGTGACACCGAACTATGGCTACACCTTC. It yields the protein CASSPPVTPNYGYTF. The variable domain in full, completed from reference TRBV18 and TRBJ1-2, reads NAGVMQNPRHLVRRRGQEARLRCSPMKGHSHVYWYRQLPEEGLKFMVYLQKENIIDESGMPKERFSAEFPKEGPSILRIQQVVRGDSAAYFCASSPPVTPNYGYTFGSGTRLTVV.

The chain uses TRBV12-3 or TRBV12-4 and TRBJ1-2, with TRBD1 as a possible D gene (5 bases). Trimming left V 5 bases short and J 5 bases short, with 12 bases between. The CDR3 is 13 amino acids. The CDR3 reads CASSGTQGYGYTF. The CDR3 DNA reads TGTGCCAGCAGTGGGACCCAAGGATATGGCTACACCTTC.

The CDR3 region is CATSNFQGGSNTEAFF. The CDR3 DNA follows: TGCGCCACCTCCAACTTTCAGGGGGGGTCGAACACTGAAGCTTTCTTT. V and J are TRBV4-3 and TRBJ1-1, with 7 bases identical to TRBD1. J lost 1 base, V lost 10 bases, and 15 bases had no gene match. Germline CDR1 and CDR2: LGHNA and YSLEER. The CDR3 consists of 16 residues.

The rearrangement joins TRBV19 to TRBJ1-3; perhaps TRBD1 as D (5 bases). V gave up 4 bases and J gave up 0 bases, with 10 bases separating them. Per the germline V gene, CDR1 is LNHDA and CDR2 is SQIVND (reference sequence). The CDR3 is 15 residues long. The CDR3 region has the DNA TGTGCCAGTAGTACGGACACAATCTCTGGAAACACCATATATTTT. This encodes CASSTDTISGNTIYF.